This is a list of T cell receptor beta chains from one sample in a study of cytomegalovirus exposure and HLA in healthy donors. The protocol was immunoSEQ multiplex PCR, while the TCRdb copy is restricted to in-frame clones and leaves out a portion. The sample shows some 130,000 clones, about 70% of them seen only once. Sequencing was carried out using PBMCs. These TCRs come from a man aged 35 to 55 in good health and CMV-seronegative. The CDR3 runs from the conserved cysteine through the conserved F or W. Each record gives: D gene, J gene, V gene, clone size, CDR3 DNA, CDR3 protein. A D gene is named only where the DNA matches it firmly. Some rows mark clone size as missing; the rest say once, few, many or name a class of expanded clone.

TRBD1	TRBJ1-5	TRBV7-2	NA	TGTGCCAGCAGCTGGGGACAGGGCGGCAATCAGCCCCAGCATTTT	CASSWGQGGNQPQHF
TRBD1	TRBJ1-1	TRBV11-2	once	TGTGCCAGCAGTTATTTGACAGGGGAGGGCACTGAAGCTTTCTTT	CASSYLTGEGTEAFF
NA	TRBJ1-4	TRBV28	NA	TGTGCCAGCATCTTGCCCGGAGCTAATGAAAAACTGTTTTTT	CASILPGANEKLFF
NA	TRBJ1-5	TRBV12-5	NA	TGTGCTAGTGCTACAGGGCTCGAGAACAGCAATCAGCCCCAGCATTTT	CASATGLENSNQPQHF
NA	TRBJ2-1	TRBV6-5	NA	TGTGCCAGCAGTTACTCTAGCAGGGCTTCATACAATGAGCAGTTCTTC	CASSYSSRASYNEQFF
TRBD2	TRBJ2-1	TRBV6-5	NA	TGTGCCAGCAGGCGGGAGAGGGCTGGCAATGAGCAGTTCTTC	CASRRERAGNEQFF
NA	TRBJ2-3	TRBV7-9	once	TGTGCCAGCAGCTTACTTTCCTTCGGGGTTGAGCAGTATTTT	CASSLLSFGVEQYF
NA	TRBJ1-2	TRBV6-5	few	TGTGCCAGCAGTTACGACAGCTTTAACTATGGCTACACCTTC	CASSYDSFNYGYTF
TRBD1	TRBJ2-7	TRBV28	NA	TGTGCCAGCAGTCCCTCCGGGACAGGGTCCCACGAGCAGTACTTC	CASSPSGTGSHEQYF
NA	TRBJ1-2	TRBV30	NA	TGTGCCTGGCAGACAGGTCATGTTTTCGGCTACACCTTC	CAWQTGHVFGYTF
NA	TRBJ1-1	TRBV7-9	many	TGTGCCACCCTGGGGGGATGGACTGAAGCTTTCTTT	CATLGGWTEAFF
NA	TRBJ2-5	TRBV19	once	TGTGCCAGTAGTATAGGTGGAAGACATTTGGAGACCCAGTACTTC	CASSIGGRHLETQYF
NA	TRBJ2-5	TRBV11-3	once	TGTGCCAGCAGCTTAGGGGCAGGGGACCAAGAGACCCAGTACTTC	CASSLGAGDQETQYF
NA	TRBJ2-5	TRBV7-9	few	TGTGCCAGCAGCTTAGAGGAGGGACAGCGTCCGGGGGAGACCCAGTACTTC	CASSLEEGQRPGETQYF
TRBD1	TRBJ2-7	TRBV6-4	NA	TGTGCCAGCAGTGCCGGGGGACAGGGGAACGAGCAGTACTTC	CASSAGGQGNEQYF
NA	TRBJ1-2	TRBV5-1	NA	TGCGCCAGCAGCCCCGGGGAGAACTATGGCTACACCTTC	CASSPGENYGYTF
NA	TRBJ1-4	TRBV5-1	NA	TGCGCCGGCAGCTTCAACTCCAATGAAAAACTGTTTTTT	CAGSFNSNEKLFF
NA	TRBJ1-1	TRBV6-5	NA	TGTGCCAGCATGGGCAATGTGAACACTGAAGCTTTCTTT	CASMGNVNTEAFF
NA	TRBJ2-2	TRBV30	NA	TGTGCCCGCAGGGAAGCCCCGAACACCGGGGAGCTGTTTTTT	CARREAPNTGELFF
NA	TRBJ1-1	TRBV30	NA	TGTGCCTGGAGGATACAGGGACGTTTGACTGAAGCTTTCTTT	CAWRIQGRLTEAFF
NA	TRBJ2-5	TRBV7-2	NA	TGTGCCAGCAGCTACTCTCCCCCGAGTAACCAAGAGACCCAGTACTTC	CASSYSPPSNQETQYF
NA	TRBJ2-3	TRBV6-6	NA	TGTGCCAGCATCCACAATCCGGGGAATACGCAGTATTTT	CASIHNPGNTQYF
NA	TRBJ2-5	TRBV5-5	NA	TGTGCCAGCAGCTTGGCGGTAAACCAAGAGACCCAGTACTTC	CASSLAVNQETQYF
TRBD1	TRBJ1-5	TRBV19	NA	TGTGCCAGTAGTATAACAGGGGTCCAGCCCCAGCATTTT	CASSITGVQPQHF
NA	TRBJ2-5	TRBV6-5	NA	TGTGCCAGCAGCCTTGAAAGGGGCAAAGAGACCCAGTACTTC	CASSLERGKETQYF
NA	TRBJ2-7	TRBV11-2	NA	TGTGCCAGCAGCTTACAGGGTTTACCCTACGAGCAGTACTTC	CASSLQGLPYEQYF
TRBD1	TRBJ1-2	TRBV9	NA	TGTGCCAGCAGCGGAGAGACCGGGACCCAGGGGGGTAGCGGCTACACCTTC	CASSGETGTQGGSGYTF
TRBD1	TRBJ2-3	TRBV2	NA	TGTGCCAGCAGGGGACAGGGGGCAGATACGCAGTATTTT	CASRGQGADTQYF
TRBD1	TRBJ1-2	TRBV30	few	TGTGCCTGGAGTGAGGTCGGACAGGGCTGGGGCTACACCTTC	CAWSEVGQGWGYTF
TRBD2	TRBJ2-2	TRBV10-3	NA	TGTGCCACCGCACTAGCGGGACAGAACACCGGGGAGCTGTTTTTT	CATALAGQNTGELFF
TRBD2	TRBJ2-1	TRBV30	few	TGTGCCTGGAGTGTATCTAGCGGGGACAATGAGCAGTTCTTC	CAWSVSSGDNEQFF
NA	TRBJ1-5	TRBV10-3	NA	TGTGCCATCAGTGAGTCAAAGGTTACGGAGAATCAGCCCCAGCATTTT	CAISESKVTENQPQHF
NA	TRBJ2-7	TRBV28	few	TGTGCCAGCAACCGACAGAGGACCGACGAGCAGTACTTC	CASNRQRTDEQYF
TRBD1	TRBJ1-4	TRBV6-1	NA	TGTGCCAGCAGTGCCAGGGGGTTGCGCGCTAATGAAAAACTGTTTTTT	CASSARGLRANEKLFF
NA	TRBJ2-6	TRBV5-4	NA	TGTGCCAGCAGGAACGGGGGGGCCAACGTCCTGACTTTC	CASRNGGANVLTF
NA	TRBJ2-5	TRBV11-3	few	TGTGCCAGCAGCTTAGGGGGCTGGGGAGAGACCCAGTACTTC	CASSLGGWGETQYF
NA	TRBJ2-1	TRBV6-5	NA	TGTGCCAGCAGTTACTCAGGCGGCAGCTCCTACAATGAGCAGTTCTTC	CASSYSGGSSYNEQFF
NA	TRBJ1-5	TRBV5-5	few	TGTGCCAGCAGCCTGGACAGCCACAATCAGCCCCAGCATTTT	CASSLDSHNQPQHF
NA	TRBJ1-4	TRBV18	NA	TGTGCCAGCTCACCACAAGATGCAACTAATGAAAAGCTGTTTTTT	CASSPQDATNEKLFF
TRBD1	TRBJ2-1	TRBV9	NA	TGTGCCAGCACAAAAACAGGGGGCCTCTACAATGAGCAGTTCTTC	CASTKTGGLYNEQFF
NA	TRBJ1-5	TRBV19	NA	TGTGCCAGTAGTATGCGGCGGGATGGCGATCAGCCCCAGCATTTT	CASSMRRDGDQPQHF
TRBD1	TRBJ2-7	TRBV19	few	TGTGCCAGTAGTGGACAGGCGAGCTCCTACGAGCAGTACTTC	CASSGQASSYEQYF
NA	TRBJ2-1	TRBV6-5	NA	TGTGCCAGCAGTGCTGACGGAGACCAGACAGACAGGCAGTTCTTC	CASSADGDQTDRQFF
NA	TRBJ2-7	TRBV5-1	NA	TGCGCCAGCACCCCTAGGGGGAACTCCTACGAGCAGTACTTC	CASTPRGNSYEQYF
TRBD2	TRBJ2-7	TRBV28	few	TGTGCCAGCAGTTTATGGCTAGCGGGAGAGAACTACGAGCAGTACTTC	CASSLWLAGENYEQYF
NA	TRBJ2-2	TRBV5-1	NA	TGCGCCAGCAGCTTGGCCAGTGTGGCCGGGGAGCTGTTTTTT	CASSLASVAGELFF
TRBD2	TRBJ2-3	TRBV9	NA	TGTGCCAGCAGCGTTTCGACTAGCGTGTCAGATACGCAGTATTTT	CASSVSTSVSDTQYF
TRBD1	TRBJ1-1	TRBV19	once	TGTGCCAGTATTGAGGGGGCAGGATCGAACACTGAAGCTTTCTTT	CASIEGAGSNTEAFF
NA	TRBJ2-3	TRBV19	NA	TGTGCCAGTAGACCGCAGGGGACAGATACGCAGTATTTT	CASRPQGTDTQYF
NA	TRBJ2-3	TRBV29-1	NA	TGCAGCGTTGAACTCCCAGATACGCAGTATTTT	CSVELPDTQYF